The 26 T cell receptor beta chains listed next were all sequenced from one sample in a study of read filtering for tumor transcriptome and immune sequencing. This library used about 400 ng RNA and molecular barcoded adaptors spanning alpha/delta and beta/gamma chains. TCRdb itself ran the reads through MiXCR, one entry per CDR3 protein. This table holds roughly 38,000 distinct CDR3 sequences, around an eighth found once. The sequencing input was a population of CD138-negative cells sorted from bone marrow. The origin of the receptors is a donor aged 40 or older with multiple myeloma.

Remarks on this clonotype: A read error may account for a junction end that differs from germline. V and J are TRBV11-2 and TRBJ2-1, with 11 bases that match TRBD2. From germline, CDR1 is SGHAT and CDR2 FQNNGV. This CDR3 region has 17 residues. CDR3 sequence reads: CAGSGAGLAGGTSGQFF. In nucleotides, the CDR3 is TGTGCCGGCAGCGGAGCGGGGCTAGCGGGAGGAACTAGTGGGCAGTTCTTC.

The table lists this clonotype with many counts. The chain has TRBV20-1 and TRBJ2-3; 10 positions match TRBD1. CDR3 size: 17 residues. The V gene's germline CDR1 is DFQATT and CDR2 SNEGSKA (reference sequence). V lost 3 bases, J lost 0 bases, and 9 bases stayed unmatched. The CDR3 sequence: CSASSRTGGPSTDTQYF. The CDR3 DNA sequence: TGCAGTGCTAGTTCTAGGACAGGGGGGCCTAGCACAGATACGCAGTATTTT.

This clonotype was found a few times. This may be a read error: a much more frequent sequence differs by one nucleotide. No conserved phenylalanine or tryptophan ends this CDR3, so it is likely a read error. This chain joins TRBV7-9 and TRBJ2-2; 9 bases line up with TRBD2. The J segment lost 9 bases and the V segment lost 5 bases, leaving 13 bases of the junction unmatched. CDR1 and CDR2 (germline): SEHNR, FQNEAQ (reference sequence). The CDR3 loop spans 16 amino acids. DNA for the CDR3: TGTGCCAGCAGCCCAGACGGGACTAGCCACCCCCGGGAGCTGTTTTCT. Protein product: CASSPDGTSHPRELFS.

This chain joins TRBV29-1 and TRBJ2-6, with 7 bases fitting TRBD1. There are 16 residues in the CDR3. J lost 0 bases, V lost 5 bases, and 7 bases had no gene match. CDR1 SQVTM and CDR2 ANQGSEA come from the germline V gene. The chain's CDR3 is CSVWDSLSSGANVLTF. CDR3 coding DNA: TGCAGCGTTTGGGACAGTTTAAGCTCTGGGGCCAACGTCCTGACTTTC.

Ten or more counts support this clonotype. The V and J genes are TRBV5-1 and TRBJ2-2; no definite D call. V gave up 6 bases and J gave up 5 bases, with 14 bases separating them. The CDR3 totals 14 residues. Germline CDR1 is SGHRS and CDR2 is YFSETQ. CDR3 protein: CASIQLGGTGELFF. The CDR3 coding sequence is TGCGCCAGCATTCAACTCGGCGGTACCGGGGAGCTGTTTTTT.

In this sample, this clonotype turned up many times. The junction and the germline gene differ at one end; a read error may be behind it. This rearrangement joins TRBV6-1 to TRBJ1-4, with 7 positions matching TRBD1. There are 15 residues in the CDR3. CDR1 MNHNS and CDR2 SASEGT come from the germline V gene. DNA of the CDR3: TGTGCCAGCAGGGAGGAGGGGGCGGCCGGTGAAAAACGGTTTTTT. It translates to CASREEGAAGEKRFF.

This chain links TRBV28 with TRBJ2-5; tentative D call: TRBD1 (6 bases). The CDR3 has 18 amino acids. The germline V gene encodes CDR1 MDHEN and CDR2 SYDVKM. Trimming pared 1 base from V and 5 bases from J, leaving 23 bases between. The CDR3 region is CASSLSITGLRLAETQYF. CDR3 DNA sequence: TGTGCCAGCAGTTTATCTATTACAGGGTTACGGTTGGCGGAGACCCAGTACTTC.

Details on this clonotype: One junction end does not reproduce the germline sequence, and a read error may be involved. The CDR3 is CASIIDPDTQYF. Written as DNA, the CDR3 is TGTGCCAGTATTATAGATCCCGATACCCAGTACTTC. The rearrangement uses TRBV19 and TRBJ2-5; D is undetermined. Germline CDR1 and CDR2: LNHDA and SQIVND (reference sequence). This CDR3 spans 12 amino acids.

This clonotype was observed many times. The chain joins TRBV12-3 or TRBV12-4 to TRBJ2-2; D is ambiguous. V lost 5 bases to trimming and J lost 7 bases, with 11 bases between them. The length of the CDR3 is 13 residues. CDR3: CASSLGVVGELFF. CDR3 coding DNA: TGTGCCAGCAGTCTTGGGGTTGTCGGGGAGCTGTTTTTT.

V usage is TRBV5-4 and J usage is TRBJ1-1, with D possibly TRBD1 on 5 matching bases. The CDR3 is 15 residues long. With 3 bases removed from V and 3 bases from J, the gap between germline ends came to 15 bases. Germline assignment: CDR1 SGHNT and CDR2 YYREEE (reference sequence). CDR3 DNA sequence: TGTGCCAGCAGCTACCGGCGGGGGGGTGACACTGAAGCTTTCTTT. Translating it yields CASSYRRGGDTEAFF.

A word on this clonotype: A clone one base away is much larger, so this may be a read error. The chain has TRBV20-1 and TRBJ2-7; 7 positions match TRBD1. Per germline, CDR1 DFQATT and CDR2 SNEGSKA (reference sequence). The V and J ends lost 4 bases and 5 bases, in that order; junction bases with no gene match: 11. This CDR3 is built from 14 residues. CDR3 sequence (DNA): TGCAGTGCTACTCCCGGGACAGAGGGTAACGAGCAGTACTTC. It specifies CSATPGTEGNEQYF.

This clonotype occurred many times. The chain uses TRBV14 and TRBJ1-6; no clear D gene. The CDR3 length is 13 residues. Trimming took off 4 bases at V and 5 bases at J, with 6 bases between the two ends. The germline gives CDR1 SGHDN, CDR2 FVKESK. The CDR3 region is CASSLSDNSPLHF. The DNA of the CDR3 is TGTGCCAGCAGCCTCTCAGATAATTCACCCCTCCACTTT. Full variable domain (remainder filled in from reference TRBV14 and TRBJ1-6): EAGVTQFPSHSVIEKGQTVTLRCDPISGHDNLYWYRRVMGKEIKFLLHFVKESKQDESGMPNNRFLAERTGGTYSTLKVQPAELEDSGVYFCASSLSDNSPLHFGNGTRLTVT.

This clonotype came up many times. V gene TRBV7-6 combines with J gene TRBJ1-1; tentatively, D is TRBD1 (5 bases). Germline CDR1 SGHVS, CDR2 FNYEAQ. This CDR3 region has 15 residues. V lost 1 base, J lost 1 base, and 10 bases lay in between. This CDR3 reads CASSLESGTNTEAFF. In DNA, the CDR3 is TGTGCCAGCAGCTTAGAGTCAGGGACGAACACTGAAGCTTTCTTT.

This clonotype was observed a few times. V is TRBV6-1 and J is TRBJ2-7; 10 nucleotides match TRBD1. Germline V gene sequence: CDR1 MNHNS, CDR2 SASEGT. CDR3 length: 16 residues. J gave up 3 bases and V 4 bases, and 9 bases lay outside the gene matches. The chain's CDR3 is CASSGRPGQGNYEQYF. CDR3 nucleotide sequence: TGTGCCAGCAGTGGGCGACCGGGACAGGGGAACTACGAGCAGTACTTC.

This clonotype occurred many times. The chain joins TRBV29-1 to TRBJ2-7; a possible D gene is TRBD1 (6 bases). Germline CDR1 is SQVTM and CDR2 is ANQGSEA. The CDR3 contains 13 residues. The V gene lost 4 bases and the J gene lost 7 bases, with 17 bases spanning the gap. The CDR3 DNA is TGCAGCGTTGCACAGGGTCTAGCTGGAGAGCAGTACTTC. This gives the protein CSVAQGLAGEQYF.

This clonotype was counted between two and nine times. The chain combines TRBV7-8 with TRBJ2-3; D is ambiguous. CDR1 SGHVS and CDR2 FQNEAQ come from the germline V gene. CDR3 length: 12 residues. V lost 8 bases to trimming and J lost 2 bases, with 8 bases between them. CDR3 nucleotide sequence: TGTGCCAGCCGCCAGGACACAGATACGCAGTATTTT. Amino acid sequence: CASRQDTDTQYF.

This clonotype was seen many times. The chain links TRBV20-1 to TRBJ2-2; the D is unclear. Trimming pared 5 bases from V and 1 base from J, leaving 5 bases between. In germline, CDR1 is DFQATT, CDR2 SNEGSKA (reference sequence). CDR3 length: 12 residues. The CDR3 region is CSAPKNTGELFF. CDR3 DNA sequence: TGCAGTGCTCCTAAGAACACCGGGGAGCTGTTTTTT.

This clonotype was counted many times. V usage is TRBV11-1 and J usage is TRBJ1-2; maybe TRBD1 (6 bases). Trimming removed 1 base at V and 8 bases at J, with 20 bases between. This CDR3 has 16 amino acids. The V gene's germline CDR1 is SGHAT and CDR2 FQDESV (reference sequence). CDR3 protein: CASSLDGWTDSFGYTF. The DNA of the CDR3 is TGTGCCAGCAGCTTAGACGGTTGGACAGACTCTTTCGGCTACACCTTC.

In this sample, this clonotype turned up a few times. The chain carries TRBV7-9 and TRBJ2-1; D gene ambiguous. The CDR3 covers 16 residues. Germline assignment: CDR1 SEHNR and CDR2 FQNEAQ (reference sequence). The CDR3: CVISFISGFSYNEQFF. The CDR3 DNA follows: TGTGTCATCAGCTTTATATCGGGTTTCTCCTACAATGAGCAGTTCTTC.

This clonotype occurred once. Its ends do not fully match the called genes, so a read error is possible. This sequence joins TRBV5-1 and TRBJ1-1; no clear D gene. CDR3 length: 16 amino acids. Germline V CDR1 and CDR2: SGHRS, YFSETQ. DNA of the CDR3: TGCGCCAGCAGCTTGGAGGGTAGGGTTGGAGACACTAAAGCTTTCTTT. Protein: CASSLEGRVGDTKAFF.

This clonotype has a count of ten or more. The chain has TRBV5-1 and TRBJ1-1; the D is unclear. The germline V and J ends were trimmed by 4 bases and 4 bases, with 23 bases remaining between them. CDR3 length: 17 residues. Germline V lookup: CDR1 SGHRS, CDR2 YFSETQ. CDR3 nucleotide sequence: TGCGCCAGCAGCGAAGGCCACCCAAGGATAGGTTCCACTGAAGCTTTCTTT. It codes for CASSEGHPRIGSTEAFF.

The sample holds many counts of this clonotype. The chain employs TRBV12-3 or TRBV12-4 and TRBJ2-1; D perhaps matches TRBD2 (5 bases). This CDR3 comprises 15 residues. V was cut by 4 bases and J by 3 bases, with 13 bases left in between. DNA for the CDR3: TGTGCCAGCAGTTCCGGACTGCATTACTACAATGAGCAGTTCTTC. Protein: CASSSGLHYYNEQFF.

This clonotype showed up many times. V and J are TRBV12-3 or TRBV12-4 and TRBJ2-2; D gene unclear. Trimming took off 5 bases at V and 7 bases at J, with 11 bases between the two ends. CDR3 size: 13 residues. The CDR3 sequence is CASSTGPGGELFF. The CDR3 DNA reads as TGTGCCAGCAGTACGGGCCCGGGCGGGGAGCTGTTTTTT.

The table lists this clonotype with many counts. This clone may be a read error of a much larger clone one base away. The V and J genes are TRBV27 and TRBJ2-7, with D perhaps matching TRBD1 or TRBD2 (7 bases each). V was trimmed by 7 bases and J by 2 bases, leaving 18 bases between them. This CDR3 is 15 amino acids long. Germline V CDR1 and CDR2: MNHEY, SMNVEV (reference sequence). The CDR3 loop reads CASNPQGGQAYEQYF. The DNA for the CDR3 is TGTGCCAGCAACCCCCAGGGGGGGCAGGCCTACGAGCAGTACTTC.

In its sample, this clonotype was seen many times. V usage is TRBV7-9 and J usage is TRBJ1-1; possible D gene TRBD1, 6 bases. Germline-derived CDR1 and CDR2 are SEHNR and FQNEAQ (reference sequence). This CDR3 has 14 amino acids. V was pared by 0 bases and J by 1 base, with 6 bases between. CDR3 residues: CASSLAGANTEAFF. The CDR3 DNA follows: TGTGCCAGCAGCTTAGCGGGGGCGAACACTGAAGCTTTCTTT.

A few counts support this clonotype. This chain joins TRBV27 and TRBJ1-5; D ambiguous. V lost 7 bases and J 2 bases, leaving 15 bases between the germline ends. CDR3 length: 15 amino acids. Germline V lookup: CDR1 MNHEY, CDR2 SMNVEV (reference sequence). CDR3 region: CASTDYGGGNQPQHF. The DNA for the CDR3 is TGTGCCAGCACCGACTATGGCGGGGGCAATCAGCCCCAGCATTTT.